This entry features one T cell receptor (beta chain) sequence. This sample stems from a study of control samples from healthy donors and cancer patients. Data came from immunoSEQ multiplex PCR; TCRdb stores just in-frame clones and leaves some out. The data show about 84,000 clones, around 91% seen once. Germline loops: CDR1 SGDLS, CDR2 YYNGEE. The CDR3 has 14 residues. V was clipped by 0 bases and J by 8 bases, with 14 bases between them. The chain links TRBV9 to TRBJ1-2, with unresolved D. The receptor's source is a man aged 50-60 years in good health. Sequenced material: blood. CDR3 bases: TGTGCCAGCAGCGTAGGCACGCCGGAGGCCGGCTACACCTTC. Encoded protein: CASSVGTPEAGYTF. Complete variable domain (other parts from reference TRBV9 and TRBJ1-2): DSGVTQTPKHLITATGQRVTLRCSPRSGDLSVYWYQQSLDQGLQFLIQYYNGEERAKGNILERFSAQQFPDLHSELNLSSLELGDSALYFCASSVGTPEAGYTFGSGTRLTVV.